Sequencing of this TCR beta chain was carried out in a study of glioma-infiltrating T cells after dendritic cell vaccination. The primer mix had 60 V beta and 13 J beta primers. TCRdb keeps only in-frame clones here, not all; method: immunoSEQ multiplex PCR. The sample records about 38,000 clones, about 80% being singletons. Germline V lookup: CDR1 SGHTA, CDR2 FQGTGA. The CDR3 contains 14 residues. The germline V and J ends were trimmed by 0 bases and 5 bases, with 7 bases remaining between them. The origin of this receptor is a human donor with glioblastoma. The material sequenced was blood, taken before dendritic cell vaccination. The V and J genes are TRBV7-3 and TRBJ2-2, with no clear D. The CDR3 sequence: CASSLTGRTGELFF. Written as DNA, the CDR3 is TGTGCCAGCAGCTTAACCGGTAGAACCGGGGAGCTGTTTTTT.